The clone carrying this T cell receptor (beta chain) is labeled as medium-sized. The antigen remains undetermined. Thyroid surgery was performed in patients who had received no treatment beforehand. Trimming cost V 3 bases and J 1 base, with 14 bases left between them. The length of the CDR3 is 16 residues. CDR1 and CDR2 (germline): MNHEY, SMNVEV (reference sequence). MiXCR was used by TCRdb to re-call the PCR reads. The data contain 21,000 or so clones, approximately 19% of them singletons. The entry originates in a study of metastatic and nonmetastatic thyroid tumors. About the research overall: Blood and tumor or nodule tissue repertoires from malignant and benign thyroid patients were compared. Study-level findings and limits: Across blood and tumor, TCR beta diversity in malignant thyroid tumors was reportedly significantly higher than in benign nodules.

Sequencing was done on a sample of blood. The rearrangement uses TRBV27 and TRBJ2-3; a weak D match, TRBD2 (5 bases). The TCR sequence derives from a female donor with papillary thyroid cancer or a benign thyroid nodule (not recorded which). Some clones in this sample may be carry-over from other donors' samples. The CDR3, as DNA: TGTGCCAGCAGTTTCATTTTAAGCGGAGGCACAGATACGCAGTATTTT. This codes for CASSFILSGGTDTQYF.